The T cell receptor (beta chain) described here comes from a study of T cell responses to AZD1222 COVID-19 vaccine. Sequencing was performed with immunoSEQ multiplex PCR; in TCRdb, only in-frame clones are kept and a portion is missing. The sample lists some 150,000 clones; approximately 92% were seen once. Specimen: peripheral blood, collected on day 0 of AZD1222 vaccination. The source is an adult in good health.

The CDR3 coding sequence is TGCAGTGCTGGTGGGGGTCTCTACTCTGGGGCCAACGTCCTGACTTTC. Its protein product is CSAGGGLYSGANVLTF. The chain combines TRBV20-1 with TRBJ2-6, with D perhaps matching TRBD1 or TRBD2 (5 bases each). Germline-derived CDR1 and CDR2 are DFQATT and SNEGSKA (reference sequence). The CDR3 loop spans 16 amino acids. Trimming removed 5 bases at V and 0 bases at J, with 14 bases between.